These 23 T cell receptor beta chains were all obtained from the same sample, sequenced in a study of blood T cell repertoires in COVID-19. Measured with immunoSEQ multiplex PCR; TCRdb has only the in-frame clones, and not every one. The sample shows some 140,000 clones, roughly 80% of them seen only once. The sequencing sample was made of peripheral blood. The source is a man older than 75 with acute or convalescent COVID-19.

The genes are TRBV5-3 and TRBJ2-7, with D uncertain. TRBV5-3 is filed as an ORF, its function uncertain. The CDR3 length is 14 residues. V dropped 3 bases and J dropped 2 bases, with 12 bases sitting between them. The CDR3: CARSCSTDTYEQYV. CDR3 DNA sequence: TGTGCCAGAAGCTGTTCGACCGACACCTACGAGCAGTACGTC.

J is TRBJ1-4 and V is TRBV18; D gene ambiguous. Germline assignment: CDR1 KGHSH and CDR2 LQKENI. The germline V and J ends were trimmed by 2 bases and 5 bases, with 6 bases remaining between them. CDR3 size: 13 residues. Here the CDR3 reads CASSPGQNEKLFF. The CDR3 DNA reads TGTGCCAGCTCACCAGGGCAGAATGAAAAACTGTTTTTT.

The chain is built from TRBV30 and TRBJ1-6; TRBD1 aligns across 7 bases. The CDR3 has 15 residues. CDR1 GTSNPN and CDR2 SVGIG come from the germline V gene (reference sequence). The V and J ends lost 1 base and 10 bases, in that order; junction bases with no gene match: 10. The CDR3 loop is CAWSEAGTVGSPLHF. The CDR3 DNA reads TGTGCCTGGAGTGAAGCCGGGACAGTTGGCTCACCCCTCCACTTT.

The V call is TRBV5-1, the J call TRBJ2-1; D is perhaps TRBD2 (6 bases). The V gene lost 4 bases and the J gene lost 3 bases, with 23 bases spanning the gap. In germline, CDR1 is SGHRS, CDR2 YFSETQ. This CDR3 spans 18 amino acids. In nucleotides, the CDR3 is TGCGCCAGCAGCCCCGGTTGGGGGGTCTTGCTAGACTACAATGAGCAGTTCTTC. Protein sequence: CASSPGWGVLLDYNEQFF. The whole variable domain, filled in from reference TRBV5-1 and TRBJ2-1, reads KAGVTQTPRYLIKTRGQQVTLSCSPISGHRSVSWYQQTPGQGLQFLFEYFSETQRNKGNFPGRFSGRQFSNSRSEMNVSTLELGDSALYLCASSPGWGVLLDYNEQFFGPGTRLTVL.

The chain uses TRBV2 and TRBJ2-2, with 7 bases lining up with TRBD1. The V gene's germline CDR1 is SNHLY and CDR2 FYNNEI. V gave up 6 bases and J gave up 0 bases; unmatched junction bases: 7. CDR3 length equals 16 residues. The CDR3 here is CASSLGGPANTGELFF. In nucleotides, the CDR3 is TGTGCCAGCAGCCTAGGGGGCCCGGCGAACACCGGGGAGCTGTTTTTT.

The chain carries TRBV15 and TRBJ1-6; D perhaps matches TRBD1 (5 bases). The CDR3 has 13 amino acids. Germline CDR1 and CDR2: LNHNV and YYDKDF (reference sequence). The V and J ends lost 0 bases and 12 bases respectively, with 9 bases between them. DNA of the CDR3: TGTGCCACCAGCAGAGATGGGGGGGTACCCCTCCACTTT. This gives the protein CATSRDGGVPLHF.

This clone showed up just once. V and J are TRBV11-2 and TRBJ2-1, with 11 nucleotides matching TRBD2. Per germline, CDR1 SGHAT and CDR2 FQNNGV. V lost 0 bases and J lost 0; bases outside the gene matches: 10. The CDR3 contains 20 residues. As DNA, the CDR3 is TGTGCCAGCAGCTTAGATTGGGTAGCGGGGGGGTTGAGCTCCTACAATGAGCAGTTCTTC. This translates into CASSLDWVAGGLSSYNEQFF.

The chain is built from TRBV7-3 and TRBJ2-3; weak D call: TRBD2 (5 bases). This CDR3 contains 13 residues. V gave up 0 bases and J gave up 6 bases, with 7 bases separating them. Germline-derived CDR1 and CDR2 are SGHTA and FQGTGA. The DNA of the CDR3 is TGTGCCAGCAGCTTAACGAGGGCGGATACGCAGTATTTT. Its protein product is CASSLTRADTQYF.

This clone appeared a few times. The chain carries TRBV28 and TRBJ2-5, with 10 bases that match TRBD1. V trimming: 5 bases; J trimming: 2 bases; junction bases outside the gene matches: 5. The V gene's germline CDR1 is MDHEN and CDR2 SYDVKM. The length of the CDR3 is 15 residues. In DNA form, the CDR3 reads TGTGCCAGCAGTATGGGACAGGGGCTTCAAGAGACCCAGTACTTC. Encoded protein: CASSMGQGLQETQYF.

A few counts support this clone. The chain couples TRBV5-1 to TRBJ2-5, with 10 bases that match TRBD2. Unmatched junction bases numbered 11, after V lost 8 bases and J lost 4 bases. The CDR3 sequence is 15 residues long. Per the germline V gene, CDR1 is SGHRS and CDR2 is YFSETQ. CDR3 residues: CASGQAGGLGETQYF. CDR3 nucleotides: TGCGCCAGTGGGCAAGCGGGGGGGCTGGGAGAGACCCAGTACTTC.

The chain combines TRBV27 with TRBJ1-2, with D maybe TRBD1 (5 bases). The V end lost 3 bases, the J end lost 5 bases, and 16 bases lay between the germline ends. CDR3 length equals 15 residues. Germline V gives CDR1 MNHEY, CDR2 SMNVEV (reference sequence). The CDR3 reads CASSLSTTGSYGYTF. The DNA for the CDR3 is TGTGCCAGCAGTTTGAGTACCACAGGAAGTTATGGCTACACCTTC.

This chain uses TRBV7-2 with TRBJ1-4, with D tentatively TRBD1 (5 bases). This CDR3 has 15 residues. The germline gives CDR1 SGHTA, CDR2 FQGNSA. Trimming cost V 4 bases and J 3 bases, with 12 bases left between them. Written as DNA, the CDR3 is TGTGCCAGCAGCTCACAAGGGGCGGCTAATGAAAAACTGTTTTTT. This gives the protein CASSSQGAANEKLFF. The variable domain in full, with the rest retrieved from reference TRBV7-2 and TRBJ1-4, is GAGVSQSPSNKVTEKGKDVELRCDPISGHTALYWYRQSLGQGLEFLIYFQGNSAPDKSGLPSDRFSAERTGGSVSTLTIQRTQQEDSAVYLCASSSQGAANEKLFFGSGTQLSVL.

The chain employs TRBV5-1 and TRBJ2-7; D is perhaps TRBD2 (5 bases). The germline V gene encodes CDR1 SGHRS and CDR2 YFSETQ. The CDR3 is made up of 12 amino acids. Trimming left V 4 bases short and J 1 base short, with 6 bases between. The CDR3 sequence: CASSRESYEQYF. The CDR3 DNA is TGCGCCAGCAGCAGGGAGTCCTACGAGCAGTACTTC.

The chain is built from TRBV27 and TRBJ2-7; TRBD2 agrees at 8 bases. This CDR3 is 15 amino acids long. Germline assignment: CDR1 MNHEY and CDR2 SMNVEV (reference sequence). After removal of 7 bases from V and 2 bases from J, the junction contained 10 bases not matched to a gene. The CDR3 is CASTRRGGGPYEQYF. CDR3 coding DNA: TGTGCCAGCACCCGGCGGGGCGGGGGGCCCTACGAGCAGTACTTC.

V is TRBV4-3 and J is TRBJ2-2; perhaps TRBD2 as D (5 bases). Deletions cut 0 bases from V and 4 bases from J, with 12 bases between. Per the germline V gene, CDR1 is LGHNA and CDR2 is YSLEER. This CDR3 is built from 16 residues. CDR3 sequence reads: CASSQDPGIVTGELFF. The CDR3 DNA follows: TGCGCCAGCAGCCAAGATCCCGGGATAGTCACCGGGGAGCTGTTTTTT.

This clone was seen just once. This chain joins TRBV25-1 and TRBJ1-1; the D gene is possibly TRBD1 (5 bases). CDR1 is MGHDK and CDR2 is SYGVNS in the germline V gene. V was cut by 1 base and J by 1 base, with 10 bases left in between. This CDR3 is 15 amino acids long. Here the CDR3 DNA reads TGTGCCAGCAGTGAATTAGGGGAGGGGAACACTGAAGCTTTCTTT. Translated: CASSELGEGNTEAFF.

On this clone: The sample has other DNA sequences that encode this CDR3 too. The genes are TRBV12-3 or TRBV12-4 and TRBJ2-5; the D is unclear. There are 11 residues in the CDR3. The ends were cut back, 4 bases at V and 4 bases at J, with 4 bases in the middle. The CDR3 DNA sequence: TGTGCCAGCAGTTATCTAGAGACCCAGTACTTC. Translated, it gives CASSYLETQYF.

The chain combines TRBV5-6 with TRBJ1-5; D is perhaps TRBD1 (5 bases). The V end lost 4 bases, the J end lost 3 bases, and 20 bases lay between the germline ends. Germline V gene sequence: CDR1 SGHDT, CDR2 YYEEEE. The CDR3 runs 17 residues. The CDR3 region has the DNA TGTGCCAGCAGCCTTGGCGGGGGGTTGGAGGTCAATCAGCCCCAGCATTTT. This gives the protein CASSLGGGLEVNQPQHF.

The rearrangement links TRBV5-1 to TRBJ2-1; 11 bases map to TRBD1. Germline V gene sequence: CDR1 SGHRS, CDR2 YFSETQ. The CDR3 extends over 16 amino acids. V dropped 4 bases and J dropped 5; count of bases not matched to a gene: 8. This CDR3 reads CASSPQGQGVHNEQFF. The CDR3 nucleotides are TGCGCCAGCAGCCCTCAGGGACAGGGGGTTCACAATGAGCAGTTCTTC.

The rearrangement links TRBV7-9 to TRBJ2-3, with 14 bases that match TRBD2. Trimming removed 1 base from V and 3 bases from J; junction bases left unmatched: 3. Germline values: CDR1 SEHNR, CDR2 FQNEAQ (reference sequence). This CDR3 spans 17 amino acids. As DNA, the CDR3 is TGTGCCAGCAGCTTAGGACTAGCGGGGGGGCCTACAGATACGCAGTATTTT. Amino acid sequence: CASSLGLAGGPTDTQYF.

The chain recombines TRBV18 with TRBJ2-1; possible D gene TRBD2, 5 bases. The CDR3 has 16 residues. Trimming cost V 0 bases and J 2 bases, with 11 bases left between them. Germline loops: CDR1 KGHSH, CDR2 LQKENI. The DNA for the CDR3 is TGTGCCAGCTCACCACCGAGCAGAGGGCCCTACAATGAGCAGTTCTTC. Protein: CASSPPSRGPYNEQFF.

CDR3 DNA: TGTGCCAGTAGCCTCATTGACAGCTCTGGAAACACCATATATTTT. Translating gives CASSLIDSSGNTIYF. The V gene is TRBV19, the J gene TRBJ1-3; a weak D match, TRBD1 (5 bases). Germline loops: CDR1 LNHDA, CDR2 SQIVND (reference sequence). The CDR3 loop spans 15 amino acids. Trimming removed 6 bases from V and 0 bases from J, with 12 bases in between.

This chain joins TRBV18 and TRBJ1-1; maybe TRBD1 (5 bases). The CDR3 runs 12 residues. Between the trimmed V and J ends, which lost 1 base and 7 bases, there was a span of 7 bases. CDR1 is KGHSH and CDR2 is LQKENI in the germline V gene. In nucleotides, the CDR3 is TGTGCCAGCTCACCACGGGACTATGAAGCTTTCTTT. Residues: CASSPRDYEAFF. The full variable domain, its missing parts supplied by reference TRBV18 and TRBJ1-1, is NAGVMQNPRHLVRRRGQEARLRCSPMKGHSHVYWYRQLPEEGLKFMVYLQKENIIDESGMPKERFSAEFPKEGPSILRIQQVVRGDSAAYFCASSPRDYEAFFGQGTRLTVV.